This TCR beta chain was sequenced during a study of blood T cell repertoires in COVID-19. Study-level background: Sources were T cells, B-cell-depleted T cells, or PBMCs; the material itself was cDNA or gDNA.

In the authors' workflow: Estimates of nucleated cell counts were drawn from the amplification of reference gene primers. Using immunoSEQ multiplex PCR, the repertoire was profiled, and TCRdb retains in-frame clones only, with some absent. V and J calls plus clone size are reproduced from that table; the DNA served to infer D and trimming. Of under 250,000 clones in the sample, 80% to 90% were seen once. Enrollees, about 18 to 89 years old, lived in about two dozen US areas. Participants' reported clinical history set cohort assignment. The CDR3 length is 14 residues. V gave up 1 base and J gave up 0 bases; unmatched junction bases: 1. Germline CDR1 is GTSNPN and CDR2 is SVGIG (reference sequence).

Sequences were obtained from PBMCs or T cells enriched from blood (not recorded which). This receptor was identified in a woman between 25 and 40 years old who had been exposed to COVID-19. This chain connects TRBV30 to TRBJ2-7, with TRBD1 identical over 9 bases. The CDR3 region has the DNA TGTGCCTGGAGTGACAGGGGGCTCTCCTACGAGCAGTACTTC. This gives the protein CAWSDRGLSYEQYF.